This TCR beta chain was found in a study of blood T cells in healthy people across ages. General study results and limits: Greater diversity and more naive CD4+ cells were seen in long-lived donors than in aged donors.

A second about 6 to 12 cycle PCR used barcoded and J-beta primers. Tags on each cDNA molecule came from a template-switch adaptor with 12 random nucleotides. One entry per CDR3 protein, called by TCRdb with MiXCR from the 5' RACE reads. The sample lists 650,000 or so distinct CDR3 sequences; more than 45% were seen once. V lost 4 bases and J lost 7; bases outside the gene matches: 9. CDR1 is MGHRA, CDR2 YSYEKL, per germline. The CDR3 runs 15 residues. This clonotype was detected ten times or more. Its target is not known. The clonotype originates from a woman of 80 years or more in good health. J is TRBJ2-1 and V is TRBV4-1, with 8 bases that match TRBD1. The specimen was blood. The DNA for the CDR3 is TGCGCCAGCAGCCCCCCTAGGAACAGGGGGAATGAGCAGTTCTTC. It translates to CASSPPRNRGNEQFF.